Presented here are 19 T cell receptor beta chains from one specimen sequenced in a study of cytomegalovirus exposure and HLA in healthy donors (TCRdb year 2017). Libraries were made using the immunoSEQ multiplex PCR assay. For the multiplex PCR, a mixture combining 60 forward primers for TCR Vbeta segments and 13 reverse primers for TCR Jbeta segments was used. TCRdb carries this immuneACCESS record with in-frame sequences only. Its versions omit some clonotypes, under half of them owing to an unresolved V gene in the studies checked, with the rest unexplained. The sample includes over 150,000 clones, with roughly 80% observed a single time. Jointly, the top ten make up about 4.3% of the sample. Sequenced material: PBMCs. The receptors were gathered from a young man in good health and CMV-seronegative.

This clone occurred a few times. The chain combines TRBV5-1 with TRBJ2-4, with a possible D match to TRBD1 (6 bases). V was clipped by 0 bases and J by 3 bases, with 10 bases between them. The CDR3 length is 15 residues. Germline CDR1 reads SGHRS; CDR2 reads YFSETQ. In nucleotides, the CDR3 is TGCGCCAGCAGCTTGGAGAGGGGGATCAAAAACATTCAGTACTTC. Translating gives CASSLERGIKNIQYF.

The chain couples TRBV28 to TRBJ2-2, with D possibly being TRBD2 (6 bases). From germline, CDR1 is MDHEN and CDR2 SYDVKM. Trimming cost V 0 bases and J 2 bases, with 10 bases left between them. This CDR3 has 16 residues. The CDR3 sequence is CASSLWGGDNTGELFF. The CDR3 DNA sequence: TGTGCCAGCAGTTTATGGGGGGGAGACAACACCGGGGAGCTGTTTTTT.

The V call is TRBV5-4, the J call TRBJ2-1, with D maybe TRBD2 (5 bases). CDR1 is SGHNT and CDR2 is YYREEE in the germline V gene (reference sequence). The CDR3 is 13 residues long. CDR3 protein: CGNDYIPYNEQFF. The CDR3 DNA sequence: TGTGGTAACGACTATATACCTTACAATGAGCAGTTCTTC.

The chain joins TRBV4-1 to TRBJ1-2, with D possibly being TRBD1 (5 bases). V lost 3 bases, J lost 6 bases, and 17 bases lay in between. Germline V CDR1 and CDR2: MGHRA, YSYEKL. This CDR3 contains 15 residues. The CDR3 DNA reads TGCGCCAGCAGCCAGGCGGGGGGAGACCGTAATGGCTACACCTTC. It translates to CASSQAGGDRNGYTF.

The rearrangement joins TRBV6-6 to TRBJ1-2, with a possible D match to TRBD1 (6 bases). This CDR3 comprises 14 residues. V lost 4 bases and J lost 5, with 14 bases in between. CDR1 is MNHNY and CDR2 is SVGAGI in the germline V gene (reference sequence). CDR3 in DNA: TGTGCCAGCAGTTCTAACCAGGACAGTTATGGCTACACCTTC. This translates into CASSSNQDSYGYTF.

This chain joins TRBV18 and TRBJ2-2; D perhaps matches TRBD2 (6 bases). CDR1 and CDR2 (germline): KGHSH, LQKENI. This CDR3 has 16 amino acids. Trimming cost V 1 base and J 4 bases, with 13 bases left between them. CDR3 region: CASSPRMGGGTGELFF. In DNA form, the CDR3 reads TGTGCCAGCTCACCACGAATGGGAGGAGGCACCGGGGAGCTGTTTTTT.

The V gene is TRBV6-4, the J gene TRBJ2-6; 7 bases match TRBD1. Germline V gene data show CDR1 as MRHNA and CDR2 as SNTAGT. The CDR3 covers 20 residues. V lost 6 bases, J lost 0 bases, and 17 bases stayed unmatched. The CDR3 sequence is CASREDFVTGDSSGANVLTF. DNA for the CDR3: TGTGCCAGCAGAGAGGATTTTGTTACAGGGGACAGCTCTGGGGCCAACGTCCTGACTTTC.

This clone occurred once. The chain has TRBV10-2 and TRBJ2-7; D perhaps matches TRBD1 (5 bases). Germline CDR1 reads WSHSY; CDR2 reads SAAADI. Trimming cost V 4 bases and J 3 bases, with 13 bases left between them. The CDR3 sequence is 14 residues long. The CDR3 DNA sequence: TGCGCCAGCAGTGGTACAGGTAGTAACTACGAGCAGTACTTC. This codes for CASSGTGSNYEQYF.

The genes are TRBV5-1 and TRBJ1-5; a weak D match, TRBD1 (5 bases). Germline assignment: CDR1 SGHRS and CDR2 YFSETQ. There are 15 residues in the CDR3. Trimming removed 5 bases from V and 5 bases from J, with 17 bases in between. CDR3 DNA: TGCGCCAGCAGGGGGGGGACGGTGGGAGATCAGCCCCAGCATTTT. Protein product: CASRGGTVGDQPQHF.

The rearrangement links TRBV9 to TRBJ1-5; tentatively, D is TRBD1 (5 bases). The germline V gene encodes CDR1 SGDLS and CDR2 YYNGEE. This CDR3 is 15 amino acids long. V was clipped by 5 bases and J by 1 base, with 13 bases between them. CDR3 nucleotides: TGTGCCAGCAGTCTTGGGGGGAGAAGCAATCAGCCCCAGCATTTT. Encoded protein: CASSLGGRSNQPQHF. Together with reference TRBV9 and TRBJ1-5, the CDR3 gives the full variable domain: DSGVTQTPKHLITATGQRVTLRCSPRSGDLSVYWYQQSLDQGLQFLIQYYNGEERAKGNILERFSAQQFPDLHSELNLSSLELGDSALYFCASSLGGRSNQPQHFGDGTRLSIL.

This clone was found a few times. V gene TRBV5-4 combines with J gene TRBJ1-1, with 8 bases aligning to TRBD1. The CDR3 totals 17 residues. V lost 4 bases, J lost 5 bases, and 16 bases stayed unmatched. Germline CDR1 reads SGHNT; CDR2 reads YYREEE (reference sequence). The CDR3 DNA follows: TGTGCCAGCAGCCCTCCGGGACAGGCCTATCTTCGGACTGAAGCTTTCTTT. Protein: CASSPPGQAYLRTEAFF.

The CDR3 loop reads CASSPGLAVMETQYF. CDR3 sequence (DNA): TGTGCCAGCAGCCCTGGCCTAGCGGTTATGGAGACCCAGTACTTC. J is TRBJ2-5 and V is TRBV9; 7 positions match TRBD2. The CDR3 extends over 15 amino acids. The V gene end was trimmed by 4 bases and the J gene end by 5 bases; junction bases not matched to a gene: 11. Germline V gene sequence: CDR1 SGDLS, CDR2 YYNGEE.

V and J are TRBV7-8 and TRBJ1-5, with D possibly matching TRBD1 (5 bases). CDR1 is SGHVS and CDR2 is FQNEAQ in the germline V gene. The length of the CDR3 is 17 residues. Trimming removed 1 base at V and 3 bases at J, with 16 bases between. CDR3 protein: CASSLVRARGFNQPQHF. As DNA, the CDR3 is TGTGCCAGCAGCTTAGTTAGGGCAAGGGGTTTCAATCAGCCCCAGCATTTT.

The chain joins TRBV11-1 to TRBJ2-3; 7 bases are shared with TRBD2. The CDR3 has 15 amino acids. Germline CDR1 SGHAT, CDR2 FQDESV (reference sequence). V lost 3 bases and J lost 2; bases outside the gene matches: 5. The chain's CDR3 is CASSFSGPPTDTQYF. Here the CDR3 DNA reads TGTGCCAGCAGCTTTAGCGGGCCCCCCACAGATACGCAGTATTTT.

The V call is TRBV6-5, the J call TRBJ2-7; D remains unclear. CDR1 and CDR2 from the germline V gene are MNHEY and SVGAGI. Trimming shortened V by 0 bases and J by 4 bases, and 16 bases separated the two germline ends. The CDR3 totals 16 residues. This CDR3 is CASSYSMSLSQYEQYF. The CDR3 region has the DNA TGTGCCAGCAGTTACTCGATGTCCTTATCTCAGTACGAGCAGTACTTC.

This chain connects TRBV27 to TRBJ2-7, with a weak D call TRBD1 (5 bases). There are 14 residues in the CDR3. CDR1 MNHEY and CDR2 SMNVEV come from the germline V gene (reference sequence). Deletions cut 4 bases from V and 4 bases from J, with 14 bases between. This CDR3 is CASSSLRTFYEQYF. In DNA form, the CDR3 reads TGTGCCAGCAGTTCCCTCCGGACATTTTACGAGCAGTACTTC.

The chain joins TRBV5-1 to TRBJ1-1; TRBD1 matches 9 bases. Germline CDR1 SGHRS, CDR2 YFSETQ. V dropped 2 bases and J dropped 7; count of bases not matched to a gene: 9. This CDR3 region has 15 residues. The CDR3 loop reads CASSFGWGQGNEAFF. The CDR3 coding sequence is TGCGCCAGCAGCTTCGGGTGGGGACAGGGCAATGAAGCTTTCTTT.

V is TRBV4-3 and J is TRBJ1-6; 7 bases agree with TRBD1. V was pared by 1 base and J by 10 bases, with 7 bases of the junction left unmatched. Germline CDR1 reads LGHNA; CDR2 reads YSLEER. This CDR3 has 15 residues. The CDR3 loop reads CASSQADRVNSPLHF. As DNA, the CDR3 is TGCGCCAGCAGCCAAGCCGACAGGGTGAACTCACCCCTCCACTTT.

The V and J genes are TRBV9 and TRBJ2-2; D gene ambiguous. The germline V gene has CDR1 SGDLS and CDR2 YYNGEE. The germline V and J ends were trimmed by 1 base and 4 bases, with 11 bases remaining between them. The length of the CDR3 is 15 residues. The CDR3 spells CASSVWRAATGELFF. The CDR3 DNA sequence: TGTGCCAGCAGCGTATGGCGCGCGGCCACCGGGGAGCTGTTTTTT.